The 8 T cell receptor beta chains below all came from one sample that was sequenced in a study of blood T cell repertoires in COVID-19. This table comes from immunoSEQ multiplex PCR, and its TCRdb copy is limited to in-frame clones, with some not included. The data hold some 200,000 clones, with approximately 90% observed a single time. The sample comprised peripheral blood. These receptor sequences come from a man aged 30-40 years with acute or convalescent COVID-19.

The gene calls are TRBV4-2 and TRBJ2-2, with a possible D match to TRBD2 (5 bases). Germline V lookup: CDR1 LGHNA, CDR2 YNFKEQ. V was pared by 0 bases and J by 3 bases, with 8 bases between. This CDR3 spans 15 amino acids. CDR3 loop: CASSQEQRHTGELFF. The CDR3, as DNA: TGTGCCAGCAGCCAAGAGCAGCGGCACACCGGGGAGCTGTTTTTT.

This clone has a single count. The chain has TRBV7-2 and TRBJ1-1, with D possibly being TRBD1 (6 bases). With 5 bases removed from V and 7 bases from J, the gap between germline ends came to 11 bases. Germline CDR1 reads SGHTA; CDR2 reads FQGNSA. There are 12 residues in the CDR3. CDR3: CASSAQGNEAFF. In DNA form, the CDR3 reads TGTGCCAGCAGCGCGCAGGGGAATGAAGCTTTCTTT.

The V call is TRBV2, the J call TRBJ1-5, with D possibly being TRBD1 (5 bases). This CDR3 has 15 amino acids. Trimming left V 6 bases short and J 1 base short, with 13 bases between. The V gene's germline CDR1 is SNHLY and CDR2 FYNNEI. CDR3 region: CASSADTLSNQPQHF. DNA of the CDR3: TGTGCCAGCAGCGCGGACACACTAAGCAATCAGCCCCAGCATTTT.

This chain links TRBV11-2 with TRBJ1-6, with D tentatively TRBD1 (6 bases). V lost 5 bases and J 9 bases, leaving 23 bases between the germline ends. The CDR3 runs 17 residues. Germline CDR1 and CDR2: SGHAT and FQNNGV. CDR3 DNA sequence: TGTGCCAGCAGCGCAAGGGGGATGAGGGGACAATCTTCACCCCTCCACTTT. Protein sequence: CASSARGMRGQSSPLHF.

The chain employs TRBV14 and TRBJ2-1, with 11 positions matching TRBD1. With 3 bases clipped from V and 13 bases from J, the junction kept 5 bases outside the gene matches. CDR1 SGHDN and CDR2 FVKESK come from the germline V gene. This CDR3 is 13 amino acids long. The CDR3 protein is CASSQDRGRSQFF. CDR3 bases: TGTGCCAGCAGCCAGGACAGGGGGCGAAGTCAGTTCTTC. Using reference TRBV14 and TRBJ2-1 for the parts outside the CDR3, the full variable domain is EAGVTQFPSHSVIEKGQTVTLRCDPISGHDNLYWYRRVMGKEIKFLLHFVKESKQDESGMPNNRFLAERTGGTYSTLKVQPAELEDSGVYFCASSQDRGRSQFFGPGTRLTVL.

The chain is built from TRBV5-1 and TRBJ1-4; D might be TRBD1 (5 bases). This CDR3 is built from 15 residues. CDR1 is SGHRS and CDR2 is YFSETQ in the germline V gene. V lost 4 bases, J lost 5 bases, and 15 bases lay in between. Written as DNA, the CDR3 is TGCGCCAGCAGCACTACCGGGACTGAGAATGAAAAACTGTTTTTT. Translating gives CASSTTGTENEKLFF.

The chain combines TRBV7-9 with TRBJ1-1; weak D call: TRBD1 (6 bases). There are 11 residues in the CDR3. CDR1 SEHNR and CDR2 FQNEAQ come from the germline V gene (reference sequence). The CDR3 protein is CAINPQGRAFF. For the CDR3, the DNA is TGTGCAATCAATCCCCAGGGGAGAGCTTTCTTT.

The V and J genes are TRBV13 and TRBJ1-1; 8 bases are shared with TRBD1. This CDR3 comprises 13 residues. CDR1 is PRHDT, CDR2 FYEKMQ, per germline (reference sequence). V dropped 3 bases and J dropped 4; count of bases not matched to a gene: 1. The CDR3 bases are TGTGCCAGCAGCTTGACAGGGGCCACTGAAGCTTTCTTT. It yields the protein CASSLTGATEAFF.